This record concerns one T cell receptor (beta chain) sequence. The source of the sample is a study of blood T cell repertoires in COVID-19. This CDR3 contains 15 residues. Germline V gives CDR1 SGDLS, CDR2 YYNGEE. Trimming cost V 3 bases and J 2 bases; bases outside gene matches: 4. TCRdb's table, derived via immunoSEQ multiplex PCR, lists solely in-frame clones and lacks some. The repertoire holds some 300,000 clones, with just under 90% as singletons. The sequencing input was peripheral blood. This receptor was identified in a woman between 25 and 40 years old with COVID-19, enrolled during active disease. This chain joins TRBV9 and TRBJ1-1; 10 bases agree with TRBD1. The DNA for the CDR3 is TGTGCCAGCAGCGCTCAGACAGGGGGCAACACTGAAGCTTTCTTT. This codes for CASSAQTGGNTEAFF.